These 14 T cell receptor beta chains were all obtained from the same sample, sequenced in a study of blood T cell repertoires in COVID-19. Using immunoSEQ multiplex PCR, the repertoire was profiled, and TCRdb retains in-frame clones only, with some absent. The table records approximately 130,000 clones, 60% to 85% of them present only once. The material sequenced was peripheral blood. The receptors here all came from a man aged 80 or over with acute or convalescent COVID-19.

This chain links TRBV5-6 with TRBJ1-6; 10 nucleotides agree with TRBD1. The CDR3 runs 16 residues. The J segment lost 10 bases and the V segment lost 0 bases, leaving 7 bases of the junction unmatched. Germline V gives CDR1 SGHDT, CDR2 YYEEEE. CDR3: CASSLGDRGQGSPLHF. For the CDR3, the DNA is TGTGCCAGCAGCTTGGGGGACAGGGGCCAGGGGTCACCCCTCCACTTT.

This chain connects TRBV7-2 to TRBJ2-5; D possibly corresponds to TRBD2 (6 bases). V was cut by 0 bases and J by 5 bases, with 10 bases left in between. CDR1 is SGHTA and CDR2 is FQGNSA in the germline V gene. CDR3 length: 14 amino acids. CDR3 bases: TGTGCCAGCAGCTTAGCGGGAGGTGTGGAGACCCAGTACTTC. Protein: CASSLAGGVETQYF.

V gene TRBV10-1 combines with J gene TRBJ2-3, with TRBD2 identical over 7 bases. Unmatched junction bases numbered 14, after V lost 5 bases and J lost 6 bases. This CDR3 region has 16 residues. Germline CDR1 is WNHNN and CDR2 is SYGVQD (reference sequence). The CDR3 DNA reads as TGCGCCAGCAGTCCCCGGAAAGCGGGGCGGAGGGATACGCAGTATTTT. It translates to CASSPRKAGRRDTQYF.

The chain links TRBV5-4 to TRBJ1-6; D may be TRBD1 (6 bases). Germline CDR1 and CDR2: SGHNT and YYREEE (reference sequence). The V and J ends lost 4 bases and 15 bases respectively, with 17 bases between them. This CDR3 has 13 residues. CDR3 sequence reads: CASSREHRESLHF. The CDR3 DNA follows: TGTGCCAGCAGCCGAGAACACAGGGAAAGCCTCCACTTT.

V is TRBV6-5 and J is TRBJ1-2; 8 positions agree with TRBD1. V lost 4 bases, J lost 8 bases, and 3 bases stayed unmatched. The CDR3 sequence is 12 residues long. CDR1 MNHEY and CDR2 SVGAGI come from the germline V gene. CDR3 nucleotide sequence: TGTGCCAGCAGTTTACAGGGGGGCGGCTACACCTTC. It yields the protein CASSLQGGGYTF.

J is TRBJ2-1 and V is TRBV19; TRBD2 matches 9 bases. Germline V gene sequence: CDR1 LNHDA, CDR2 SQIVND (reference sequence). Trimming cost V 3 bases and J 6 bases; bases outside gene matches: 6. This CDR3 comprises 15 residues. The CDR3, as DNA: TGTGCCAGTAGTATCGGGCTAGCGGGAATCAATGAGCAGTTCTTC. It codes for CASSIGLAGINEQFF.

The chain joins TRBV3-1 (or the pseudogene TRBV3-2) to TRBJ1-1, with 7 bases fitting TRBD1. The germline CDR1 and CDR2 sequences are LGHDT and YNNKEL (reference sequence). V lost 4 bases and J lost 4; bases outside the gene matches: 3. The CDR3 covers 13 residues. The CDR3 bases are TGTGCCAGCAGCCGGAGACAGGGCACTGAAGCTTTCTTT. Encoded protein: CASSRRQGTEAFF.

The rearrangement links TRBV7-2 to TRBJ1-5; D is possibly TRBD1 (5 bases). The CDR3 spans 14 residues. Germline CDR1 and CDR2: SGHTA and FQGNSA. V was cut by 5 bases and J by 2 bases, with 10 bases left in between. The CDR3 protein is CASSNQTGNQPQHF. The CDR3 coding sequence is TGTGCCAGCAGCAATCAGACAGGCAATCAGCCCCAGCATTTT.

The chain is built from TRBV19 and TRBJ1-1, with D hard to call. CDR3 length: 13 residues. Between the trimmed V and J ends, which lost 5 bases and 5 bases, there was a span of 12 bases. Germline lookup yields CDR1 LNHDA and CDR2 SQIVND (reference sequence). The CDR3 coding sequence is TGTGCCAGTAGTCCGGGGAGGTTAACTGAAGCTTTCTTT. This codes for CASSPGRLTEAFF.

In this sample, this clone turned up once. V gene TRBV30 combines with J gene TRBJ1-1; the D gene is possibly TRBD1 (6 bases). V was clipped by 5 bases and J by 3 bases, with 13 bases between them. Germline V CDR1 and CDR2: GTSNPN, SVGIG (reference sequence). The CDR3 totals 13 residues. The CDR3 DNA reads TGTGCCTGGGCCAGGGGTGGGGACACTGAAGCTTTCTTT. Translation gives CAWARGGDTEAFF.

This chain joins TRBV27 and TRBJ1-1; no clear D gene. This CDR3 has 16 amino acids. V shed 6 bases and J shed 2 bases, with 19 bases lying between them. Germline CDR1 MNHEY, CDR2 SMNVEV (reference sequence). The CDR3 spells CASSRYPRLTNTEAFF. In DNA form, the CDR3 reads TGTGCCAGCAGCCGGTACCCCAGGTTAACTAACACTGAAGCTTTCTTT.

The chain combines TRBV4-2 with TRBJ2-5, with TRBD2 matching 12 bases. Germline V gene sequence: CDR1 LGHNA, CDR2 YNFKEQ. The trim removed 0 bases at V and 4 bases at J, leaving 3 bases unmatched. This CDR3 region has 16 residues. The CDR3: CASSQELAGGRETQYF. The CDR3 bases are TGTGCCAGCAGCCAAGAACTAGCGGGGGGACGAGAGACCCAGTACTTC.

This clone has a handful of counts. This chain uses TRBV18 with TRBJ1-1; 8 bases match TRBD1. The CDR3 length is 16 residues. Germline V gene lookup returns CDR1 KGHSH and CDR2 LQKENI. Trimming removed 4 bases from V and 3 bases from J; junction bases left unmatched: 10. The CDR3 spells CASSLNIAGGHTEAFF. The CDR3 coding sequence is TGTGCCAGCTCACTTAATATTGCAGGGGGCCACACTGAAGCTTTCTTT. The full variable domain, its missing parts supplied by reference TRBV18 and TRBJ1-1, is NAGVMQNPRHLVRRRGQEARLRCSPMKGHSHVYWYRQLPEEGLKFMVYLQKENIIDESGMPKERFSAEFPKEGPSILRIQQVVRGDSAAYFCASSLNIAGGHTEAFFGQGTRLTVV.

V gene TRBV29-1 combines with J gene TRBJ2-2, with a tentative D call TRBD1 (8 bases). The CDR3 contains 13 residues. Between the trimmed V and J ends, which lost 7 bases and 5 bases, there was a span of 14 bases. Germline V gene lookup returns CDR1 SQVTM and CDR2 ANQGSEA. The CDR3 bases are TGCAGCGGCCACAGGGGGGGTACCGGGGAGCTGTTTTTT. The encoded protein is CSGHRGGTGELFF.